The clone carrying this T cell receptor beta chain appeared a single time. Trimming took off 1 base at V and 4 bases at J, with 15 bases between the two ends. CDR1 and CDR2 from the germline V gene are LGHNA and YNFKEQ. The CDR3 is 16 residues long. PBMC were collected before vaccination, two weeks after the third vaccination, and at progression. The repertoire was sequenced with immunoSEQ multiplex PCR; TCRdb's copy has only in-frame clones and lacks some. The repertoire holds about 49,000 clones, with over 75% as singletons. The record originates from a study of glioma-infiltrating T cells after dendritic cell vaccination. Study-level information: Treatment, given 2003 to 2012, was autologous tumor lysate-pulsed dendritic cell vaccination.

Here the sequenced sample was blood, taken before dendritic cell vaccination. The receptor's source is a human donor with glioblastoma. J is TRBJ2-3 and V is TRBV4-2, with D perhaps TRBD2 (7 bases). This CDR3 reads CASSQVWGGRSDTQYF. In nucleotides, the CDR3 is TGTGCCAGCAGCCAAGTGTGGGGGGGCCGGTCAGATACGCAGTATTTT.